The present TCR beta chain was sequenced within a study of tissue T cells after allogeneic stem cell transplantation. Findings of the study overall: Within patients, tissue anatomy strongly shaped TCR repertoire composition. Tissue-detected TCR repertoire was only partly captured by blood and spleen T cells.

CDR3 sequences, V/J genes, frequencies and template counts came from survey-depth TCRbeta sequencing. Measured with immunoSEQ multiplex PCR; TCRdb has only the in-frame clones, and not every one. The table lists tens of thousands of clones, around 70% of them singletons. Comparators without hematopoietic cell transplant had other cancers, at least five gastrointestinal samples, and no known gastrointestinal disease. This clone was observed a single time. Its target is not known. This sample comprised tissue from the ileum, obtained at autopsy. The source is a female donor over 55 with lung cancer.

The DNA for the CDR3 is TGTGCCACCAGCAGAGATCCCTCCTCAGGGGATGAGCAGTTCTTC. Its protein product is CATSRDPSSGDEQFF. The V call is TRBV15, the J call TRBJ2-1; D may be TRBD1 (6 bases). This CDR3 has 15 residues. CDR1 and CDR2 (germline): LNHNV, YYDKDF (reference sequence). V was clipped by 0 bases and J by 8 bases, with 14 bases between them. Drawing the rest from reference TRBV15 and TRBJ2-1, the complete variable domain is DAMVIQNPRYQVTQFGKPVTLSCSQTLNHNVMYWYQQKSSQAPKLLFHYYDKDFNNEADTPDNFQSRRPNTSFCFLDIRSPGLGDTAMYLCATSRDPSSGDEQFFGPGTRLTVL.